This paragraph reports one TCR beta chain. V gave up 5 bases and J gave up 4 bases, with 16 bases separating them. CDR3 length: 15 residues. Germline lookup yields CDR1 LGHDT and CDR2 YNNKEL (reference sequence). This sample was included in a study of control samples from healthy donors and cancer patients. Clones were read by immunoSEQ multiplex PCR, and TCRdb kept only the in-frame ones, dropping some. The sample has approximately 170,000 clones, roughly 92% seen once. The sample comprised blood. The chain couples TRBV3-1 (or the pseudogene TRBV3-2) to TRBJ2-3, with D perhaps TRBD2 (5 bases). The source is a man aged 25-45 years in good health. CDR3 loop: CASSEGNIGADTQYF. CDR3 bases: TGTGCCAGCAGCGAAGGAAACATCGGGGCAGATACGCAGTATTTT.